The rows below give T cell receptor beta chains drawn from one sample of a study of OX40 agonist ivuxolimab in advanced cancers. The method was immunoSEQ multiplex PCR; TCRdb's version includes in-frame clones alone and lacks a portion of them. The sample records roughly 90,000 clones, roughly 91% being singletons. The material was CD4+ or CD8+ T cells sorted from blood, obtained in a trial of the OX40 agonist ivuxolimab. These receptors all stem from an adult with an advanced solid tumor such as melanoma, head and neck, liver or kidney cancer. CDR3s include the opening cysteine and the closing phenylalanine or tryptophan. A D gene is named only where the DNA matches it firmly. For some rows the clone size is stated as once, few or many, or as a class when expanded; others skip it.

TRBJ2-3	TRBV2	-	-	TGTGCCAGCAGTGTTGAAGGAGGGGTGAGCACAGATACGCAGTATTTT	CASSVEGGVSTDTQYF
TRBJ2-7	TRBV28	-	-	TGTGCCAGCAGTTTAAAGACCCACCCCGGCCATTTC	CASSLKTHPGHF
TRBJ1-4	TRBV29-1	-	-	TGCAGCGTTGAAGATCCTGGGCGTACTAATGAAAAACTGTTTTTT	CSVEDPGRTNEKLFF
TRBJ2-5	TRBV5-6	-	-	TGTGCCAGCAGCTTGATTACAGGATTCCTCGGACAAGAGACCCAGTACTTC	CASSLITGFLGQETQYF
TRBJ2-3	TRBV6-5	-	once	TGTGCCAGCAGTTACGGCCCCACGGATACGCAGTATTTT	CASSYGPTDTQYF
TRBJ2-3	TRBV5-1	TRBD2	-	TGCGCCAGCAGCTCAAGTCTAGCGGCTAGCACAGATACGCAGTATTTT	CASSSSLAASTDTQYF
TRBJ1-5	TRBV19	-	-	TGTGCCAGTAGTGTCGGGACATCTGTGGGGTATAGCAATCAGCCCCAGCATTTT	CASSVGTSVGYSNQPQHF
TRBJ2-3	TRBV5-6	-	-	TGTGCCAGCAGCTTGGAACAGTATAGCACAGATACGCAGTATTTT	CASSLEQYSTDTQYF
TRBJ2-3	TRBV12-2	-	-	TGTGCAAGTCGCTTAGGAATGACGCAGTATTTT	CASRLGMTQYF
TRBJ1-1	TRBV5-1	-	few	TGCGCCAGCAGCTTGGGACAGGTGAACACTGAAGCTTTCTTT	CASSLGQVNTEAFF
TRBJ1-5	TRBV5-8	TRBD1	-	TGTGCCAGCAGCCTAGGGACAGGGGGAGCTCAGCCCCAGCATTTT	CASSLGTGGAQPQHF
TRBJ2-1	TRBV9	-	-	TGTGCCAGCAGCGTAGTCCCTACAGGGTTCAATGAGCAGTTCTTC	CASSVVPTGFNEQFF
TRBJ1-2	TRBV29-1	-	-	TGCAGCGTTGAAGAGGGACCGGGGGGCTACACCTTC	CSVEEGPGGYTF
TRBJ1-1	TRBV7-9	-	-	TGTGCCAGCAGCTTAGTGCAGGCGAACACTGAAGCTTTCTTT	CASSLVQANTEAFF
TRBJ2-3	TRBV5-4	-	-	TGTGCCAGCAGCTTTCTCCCCGACACAGATACGCAGTATTTT	CASSFLPDTDTQYF
TRBJ2-1	TRBV18	-	-	TGTGCCAGCTCACCCGAGACCGACTACAATGAGCAGTTCTTC	CASSPETDYNEQFF
TRBJ1-4	TRBV27	TRBD1	-	TGTGCCAGCAAAAATGCAGGGGGCGGCGGAGGTGAAAAACTGTTTTTT	CASKNAGGGGGEKLFF
TRBJ2-7	TRBV4-1	-	-	TGCGCCAGCAGCCAAGAAGGGGGGTTCTCCTACGAGCAGTACTTC	CASSQEGGFSYEQYF
TRBJ2-7	TRBV6-5	TRBD2	-	TGTGCCAGCAGTTACGTAGCGGGACGGACAACCTACGAGCAGTACTTC	CASSYVAGRTTYEQYF
TRBJ2-7	TRBV30	-	-	TGTGCCTGGGAGCTAGGGAGCACTGGCGAGCAGTACTTC	CAWELGSTGEQYF
TRBJ2-7	TRBV7-3	-	-	TGTGCCAGCAGCTTAGTTGGGAAAGCATACGAGCAGTACTTC	CASSLVGKAYEQYF
TRBJ2-5	TRBV6-1	-	once	TGTGCCAGCAGTGAAAACCGGGGGCGGGAGACCCAGTACTTC	CASSENRGRETQYF
TRBJ2-7	TRBV11-3	TRBD2	-	TGTGCCAGCAGCTCCGGGACTAGCTACGAGCAGTACTTC	CASSSGTSYEQYF
TRBJ2-7	TRBV6-1	TRBD1	-	TGTGCCAGCAGTGAGGGACAGTCGGGGCACGAGCAGTACTTC	CASSEGQSGHEQYF
TRBJ2-5	TRBV29-1	-	-	TGCAGCGTTTCCGGGACCCCCAACACCCAGTACTTC	CSVSGTPNTQYF
TRBJ1-2	TRBV18	-	few	TGTGCCAGCTCACCAGGAAGCTTCTATGGCTACACCTTC	CASSPGSFYGYTF
TRBJ2-5	TRBV5-5	TRBD1	-	TGTGCCAGCAGTTTCTCCGGGACAGAAACTCAAGAGACCCAGTACTTC	CASSFSGTETQETQYF
TRBJ2-5	TRBV10-1	-	-	TGCGCCAGCAGTGAGTCGGGTGGGGGGCAAGAGACCCAGTACTTC	CASSESGGGQETQYF
TRBJ2-2	TRBV28	TRBD1	-	TGTGCCAGCAGTTTACCCGGACAGGGGGGCACCGGGGAGCTGTTTTTT	CASSLPGQGGTGELFF
TRBJ1-5	TRBV28	-	-	TGTGCCAGCAGAACCCCCCTTGTGGGGAGGCCCAATCAGCCCCAGCATTTT	CASRTPLVGRPNQPQHF
TRBJ2-1	TRBV5-6	-	-	TGTGCCAGCAGCATTGTAGGTTCGCGTGAGCAGTTCTTC	CASSIVGSREQFF
TRBJ1-5	TRBV19	-	-	TGTGCCAGTAGTATCCCGGAGGGGGGGACGTCAGGCCAGCCCCAGCATTTT	CASSIPEGGTSGQPQHF
TRBJ1-4	TRBV7-2	TRBD1	-	TGTGCCAGCAGCTTAACAGGGACAGGGGGAGAAAAACTGTTTTTT	CASSLTGTGGEKLFF
TRBJ2-5	TRBV11-3	TRBD1	-	TGTGCCAGCAGTTCTACCGGGACAGGGCCAGAGACCCAGTACTTC	CASSSTGTGPETQYF
TRBJ2-7	TRBV21-1	-	-	TGTGCCAGCAGATTTACTAGCGGGAGGTACGAGCAGTACTTC	CASRFTSGRYEQYF
TRBJ2-3	TRBV9	TRBD1	-	TGTGCCAGCAGCGTAGAGACGGGACAGGGATCAGATACGCAGTATTTT	CASSVETGQGSDTQYF
TRBJ2-5	TRBV7-2	-	-	TGTGCCAGCAGCTTAACTCTGGAAACCCCCTACTTC	CASSLTLETPYF
TRBJ2-1	TRBV5-1	TRBD2	once	TGCGCCAGCAGCCTGGGACTAGCGGGAGTCGATGAGCAGTTCTTC	CASSLGLAGVDEQFF
TRBJ2-3	TRBV2	-	-	TGTGCCAGCAGTGGGGAGGTGAAGCTCCCGGTTTTT	CASSGEVKLPVF
TRBJ2-7	TRBV7-2	-	-	TGTGCCAGCAGCTTGGGGGTCTCCTACGAGCAGTACTTC	CASSLGVSYEQYF
TRBJ2-5	TRBV30	-	-	TGTGCCTGGAGTGTACAGGTGACCCAGTACTTC	CAWSVQVTQYF
TRBJ2-5	TRBV19	-	-	TGTGCCAGTAGTATAGGGAGAGAGACCCAGTACTTC	CASSIGRETQYF
TRBJ2-6	TRBV4-3	-	few	TGCGCCAGCAGCACTTTCGGGCGCTCTGGGGCCAACGTCCTGACTTTC	CASSTFGRSGANVLTF
TRBJ1-4	TRBV7-9	-	-	TGTGCCAGCAGCCCGAGAGACAGTTTCAATGAAAAACTGTTTTTT	CASSPRDSFNEKLFF
TRBJ2-3	TRBV6-6	-	-	TGTGCCAGCAGCGGCTCCACAGATACGCAGTATTTT	CASSGSTDTQYF
TRBJ1-1	TRBV10-3	-	-	TGTGCCATCAGTGATGGGGGTCTGAACACTGAAGCTTTCTTT	CAISDGGLNTEAFF
TRBJ2-5	TRBV13	TRBD2	-	TGTGCCAGCAGCCCTAGCGGGGGCCAAGAGACCCAGTACTTC	CASSPSGGQETQYF
TRBJ2-1	TRBV4-2	TRBD1	-	TGTGCCAGCAGCCAGAGACAGGGTGGGAGCTCCTACAATGAGCAGTTCTTC	CASSQRQGGSSYNEQFF
TRBJ2-3	TRBV5-1	-	-	TGCGCCAGCACCCCGGACGGGTCCCCGGATACGCAGTATTTT	CASTPDGSPDTQYF
TRBJ2-1	TRBV10-2	TRBD2	-	TGCGCCAGCATGACCACTAGCGGTAACGGTAATGAGCAGTTCTTC	CASMTTSGNGNEQFF
TRBJ2-1	TRBV7-2	-	-	TGTGCCAGCAGCTTAGCGGGGCTGATTTACAATGAGCAGTTCTTC	CASSLAGLIYNEQFF
TRBJ2-7	TRBV5-1	-	-	TGCGCCAGCAGCTTGGGGGCAGGGAGTTCCTACGAGCAGTACTTC	CASSLGAGSSYEQYF
TRBJ2-3	TRBV11-3	-	once	TGTGCCAGCAGCTTATCTGCGGTTAGCACAGATACGCAGTATTTT	CASSLSAVSTDTQYF
TRBJ2-6	TRBV18	-	few	TGTGCCAGCTCACCACCTACCGGGGCCAACGTCCTGACTTTC	CASSPPTGANVLTF
TRBJ1-3	TRBV7-8	-	-	TGTGCCAGCAAGTTCGAGGGCTCTGGAAACACCATATATTTT	CASKFEGSGNTIYF
TRBJ2-3	TRBV7-2	-	-	TGTGCCAGCAGCTTAGCGGGAGTGGGCACAGATACGCAGTATTTT	CASSLAGVGTDTQYF
TRBJ1-2	TRBV5-8	TRBD1	-	TGTGCCAGCAGCCCGGGACAGGGGGAGACTAACTATGGCTACACCTTC	CASSPGQGETNYGYTF
TRBJ2-1	TRBV7-2	-	-	TGTGCCAGCAGCGTCGGACCTCCCCCGGGTGAGCAGTTCTTC	CASSVGPPPGEQFF
TRBJ2-7	TRBV5-6	-	-	TGTGCCAGCAGCTTGATGAACTACGAGCAGTACTTC	CASSLMNYEQYF